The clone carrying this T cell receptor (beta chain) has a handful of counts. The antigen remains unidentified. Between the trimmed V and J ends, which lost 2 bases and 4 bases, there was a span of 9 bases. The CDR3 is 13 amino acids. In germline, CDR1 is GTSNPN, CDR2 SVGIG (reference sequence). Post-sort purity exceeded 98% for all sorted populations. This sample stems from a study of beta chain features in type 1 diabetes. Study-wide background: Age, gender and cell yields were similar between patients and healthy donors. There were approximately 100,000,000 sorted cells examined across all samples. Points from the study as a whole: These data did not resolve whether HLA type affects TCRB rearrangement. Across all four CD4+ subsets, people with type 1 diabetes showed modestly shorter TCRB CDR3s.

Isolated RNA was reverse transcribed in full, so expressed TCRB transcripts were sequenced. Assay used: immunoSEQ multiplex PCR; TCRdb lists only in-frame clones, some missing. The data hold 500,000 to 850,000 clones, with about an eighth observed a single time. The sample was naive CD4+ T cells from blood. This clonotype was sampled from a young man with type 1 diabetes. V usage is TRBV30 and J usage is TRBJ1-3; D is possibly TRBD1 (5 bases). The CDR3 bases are TGTGCCTGGAGTCGAGGGGCCGGAAACACCATATATTTT. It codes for CAWSRGAGNTIYF.